What follows describes a single TCR beta chain. Its antigen remains unidentified. No base quality values were provided; no much bigger clone lies one nucleotide off. The sample is drawn from a study of blood T cell repertoires in COVID-19 (dated by TCRdb to between 2020 and 2021). With respect to the entire study: Samples covering the acute and convalescent phases of COVID-19 were provided by collaborators in the United States, Italy and Spain. The prospective study material was composed of cDNA or gDNA derived from T cells, B-cell-depleted T cells, or PBMCs. Deeply sampled blood TCRbeta repertoires from subjects exposed to, actively infected with, or recovered from COVID-19 were included in the dataset. The repertoires were made available in a free public database intended to serve as a resource for research on the immune response to SARS-CoV-2. Samples came from the ongoing ImmuneRACE study (first 160 participants) plus 1,254 subjects from 6 global collaborators. Sample metadata almost always included a de-identified subject ID, COVID-19 status, age in years and sex. Where available, HLA class I and class II types were taken from metadata supplied by the sample provider and were not determined by assay-based typing. What the study reported, not specific to this receptor: The amount of clinical and demographic metadata varied by source and participant and was provided uncurated.

Enrolling through a virtual design, the prospective study's participants ranged in age from roughly 18 to 89 years and lived across some 22 United States geographic areas. In the prospective study, cohorts were assigned on the basis of participant-reported clinical history obtained from a screening survey and a study questionnaire. A participant counted as exposed if, within 2 weeks of entering the study, that participant had been in contact with someone who had a PCR-confirmed or clinician-diagnosed COVID-19 case. Mobile phlebotomists in the prospective study collected whole blood, serum and a nasopharyngeal or oropharyngeal swab from every participant. Participants in the prospective study had the option to provide additional blood draws and questionnaires over an approximately 2-month period. Before DNA extraction, prospective study blood samples were shipped either frozen or at room temperature.

Taken from cysteine to phenylalanine, the CDR3 has 15 residues. The only DNA kept is the CDR3, 45 bases in frame from the first base. Relative to germline, V is 2 bases shorter and J is 5 bases shorter, with 15 bases between their ends. For CDR1 and CDR2, the germline V gene (reference sequence) lists LNHDA and SQIVND. TCRbeta CDR3 regions were amplified from genomic DNA by means of the immunoSEQ Assay, a bias-controlled multiplex PCR. Processing in the source paper ran as follows. The number of nucleated cells in each sample was estimated by amplification of reference gene primers within the assay. To quantify the absolute abundance of each unique TCRbeta CDR3 rearrangement, sequence reads were collapsed and filtered. For each sample, productive Simpson clonality was calculated as the square root of Simpson's diversity index over productive rearrangements. What TCRdb holds here is the immuneACCESS table cut down to in-frame rearrangements. Part of the clones is not present; checked against another copy, under half of the missing clones reflect an unresolved V gene, and the others are unexplained. That table is the source of V, J and clone size, and D and trimming were worked out from the DNA. Recorded for this sample are about 220,000 clones; roughly 90% of them occurred a single time. The ten top clones hold about 15% of the sample.

Material for sequencing was PBMCs or T cells enriched from blood (not recorded which). This receptor chain uses TRBV19 and TRBJ2-5, and perhaps TRBD1 as D gene, on 6 matching bases. This TCR was sampled from a man younger than 40 who had been exposed to COVID-19. In nucleotides, the sequence is TGTGCCAGTAGTATAACAGGGCGGTTAGTGGAGACCCAGTACTTC. The translation is CASSITGRLVETQYF. When the CDR3 is completed using the reference TRBV19 and TRBJ2-5 genes on either side, the full variable domain is DGGITQSPKYLFRKEGQNVTLSCEQNLNHDAMYWYRQDPGQGLRLIYYSQIVNDFQKGDIAEGYSVSREKKESFPLTVTSAQKNPTAFYLCASSITGRLVETQYFGPGTRLLVL.